Below, 24 T cell receptor beta chains from the same sample are listed, as sequenced in a study of blood T cell repertoires in COVID-19. Sequencing used immunoSEQ multiplex PCR; TCRdb keeps in-frame clones, though not all of them. Of roughly 11,000 clones in the sample, 70% to 90% were seen once. The sample was peripheral blood. The receptors shown here come from a human donor in a cohort sampled during active COVID-19.

Details on this clone: Compared with germline, one end of the junction differs, possibly owing to a read error. The chain joins TRBV28 to TRBJ1-1, with unresolved D. CDR3 length: 12 amino acids. Germline V lookup: CDR1 MDHEN, CDR2 SYDVKM. The CDR3 bases are TGCGTTACTTCCAGGCAGAACACTGAAGCTTTCTTT. Translating it yields CVTSRQNTEAFF.

This clone was recorded only once. The chain carries TRBV19 and TRBJ2-1; 9 bases map to TRBD1. The germline V gene has CDR1 LNHDA and CDR2 SQIVND (reference sequence). CDR3 size: 20 residues. J gave up 0 bases and V 1 base, and 13 bases lay outside the gene matches. The CDR3 DNA follows: TGTGCCAGTAGTATAGGGACAGGGGAGATTGTTGCCTCCTCCTACAATGAGCAGTTCTTC. It specifies CASSIGTGEIVASSYNEQFF.

J is TRBJ2-1 and V is TRBV29-1; TRBD2 aligns across 7 bases. Trimming removed 6 bases from V and 5 bases from J; junction bases left unmatched: 10. This CDR3 region has 14 residues. Germline assignment: CDR1 SQVTM and CDR2 ANQGSEA. CDR3 sequence: CSVRGSSGNNEQFF. CDR3 DNA sequence: TGCAGCGTCCGGGGGTCTAGCGGAAACAATGAGCAGTTCTTC.

This chain connects TRBV28 to TRBJ2-5, with TRBD2 matching 13 bases. The CDR3 spans 16 residues. J was trimmed by 7 bases and V by 3 bases; bases with no gene match: 8. Per germline, CDR1 MDHEN and CDR2 SYDVKM. The CDR3 nucleotides are TGTGCCAGCAGTTTCCTCGGACTAGCGGGAGTGGCGACCCAGTACTTC. This encodes CASSFLGLAGVATQYF.

V and J are TRBV6-1 and TRBJ2-7; 7 bases are shared with TRBD2. Germline assignment: CDR1 MNHNS and CDR2 SASEGT. The ends lost 2 bases at V and 1 base at J; junction bases unmatched: 5. The CDR3 sequence is 15 residues long. The CDR3 coding sequence is TGTGCCAGCAGTGAAAGGGCTAGCGGATCCTACGAGCAGTACTTC. Its protein product is CASSERASGSYEQYF.

The chain combines TRBV7-9 with TRBJ2-2, with 9 nucleotides matching TRBD2. In germline, CDR1 is SEHNR, CDR2 FQNEAQ (reference sequence). The CDR3 totals 17 residues. V lost 5 bases and J lost 2; bases outside the gene matches: 9. CDR3 nucleotides: TGTGCCAGCAGCCGATCCCGGACTAGCGCTAACACCGGGGAGCTGTTTTTT. This gives the protein CASSRSRTSANTGELFF.

The V gene is TRBV6-1, the J gene TRBJ1-3; tentatively, D is TRBD1 (6 bases). Germline V gene lookup returns CDR1 MNHNS and CDR2 SASEGT. This CDR3 is built from 14 residues. V shed 1 base and J shed 2 bases, with 6 bases lying between them. The chain's CDR3 is CASSEGTAGNTIYF. CDR3 nucleotides: TGTGCCAGCAGTGAAGGGACAGCTGGAAACACCATATATTTT.

The chain combines TRBV6-5 with TRBJ2-7; 7 nucleotides line up with TRBD2. Trimming cost V 8 bases and J 7 bases; bases outside gene matches: 11. The CDR3 consists of 13 residues. Germline V lookup: CDR1 MNHEY, CDR2 SVGAGI. CDR3 bases: TGTGCCAGCTCTAGCGGAGTTGGGGGAGAGCAGTACTTC. It specifies CASSSGVGGEQYF.

The rearrangement links TRBV6-5 to TRBJ2-2; D possibly corresponds to TRBD1 (5 bases). The germline V gene has CDR1 MNHEY and CDR2 SVGAGI. The V end was cut by 6 bases, the J end by 5 bases, with 16 bases between. The CDR3 loop spans 15 amino acids. CDR3 region: CASSPSPGWTGELFF. CDR3 bases: TGTGCCAGCAGCCCCTCCCCAGGGTGGACCGGGGAGCTGTTTTTT.

The rearrangement joins TRBV28 to TRBJ2-7; possible D gene TRBD2, 5 bases. CDR3 length: 15 amino acids. Germline V CDR1 and CDR2: MDHEN, SYDVKM. Trimming removed 5 bases from V and 2 bases from J, with 16 bases in between. The CDR3 region is CASSRLDSKAYEQYF. CDR3 nucleotides: TGTGCCAGCAGTCGTCTGGACTCCAAGGCCTACGAGCAGTACTTC. The full variable domain, its missing parts supplied by reference TRBV28 and TRBJ2-7, is DVKVTQSSRYLVKRTGEKVFLECVQDMDHENMFWYRQDPGLGLRLIYFSYDVKMKEKGDIPEGYSVSREKKERFSLILESASTNQTSMYLCASSRLDSKAYEQYFGPGTRLTVT.

This sequence joins TRBV6-6 and TRBJ2-1; TRBD2 agrees at 9 bases. J gave up 8 bases and V 0 bases, and 8 bases lay outside the gene matches. Germline V gene sequence: CDR1 MNHNY, CDR2 SVGAGI (reference sequence). The CDR3 has 16 residues. The CDR3: CASSYSQAGGGYEQFF. For the CDR3, the DNA is TGTGCCAGCAGTTACTCGCAAGCGGGAGGAGGTTATGAGCAGTTCTTC.

The J gene is TRBJ2-5, the V gene TRBV19, with 8 bases fitting TRBD1. V lost 8 bases, J lost 1 base, and 3 bases stayed unmatched. CDR1 LNHDA and CDR2 SQIVND come from the germline V gene (reference sequence). The CDR3 totals 13 residues. This chain's CDR3 is CASWDRPQETQYF. Here the CDR3 DNA reads TGTGCCAGTTGGGACAGGCCCCAAGAGACCCAGTACTTC.

The CDR3 reads CASSTTGGAYEQYF. The CDR3, as DNA: TGTGCCAGCAGCACGACAGGGGGAGCCTACGAGCAGTACTTC. The chain couples TRBV11-1 to TRBJ2-7; 9 bases agree with TRBD1. The CDR3 has 14 amino acids. Germline CDR1 and CDR2: SGHAT and FQDESV (reference sequence). Trimming at V came to 5 bases and at J to 2 bases, leaving 4 bases not matched to a gene.

The CDR3 coding sequence is TGTGCCAGCAGTTCAACGGGGTCTTTGTACGAGCAGTACTTC. Encoded protein: CASSSTGSLYEQYF. The gene calls are TRBV6-6 and TRBJ2-7; a weak D match, TRBD2 (5 bases). The CDR3 is 14 residues long. From germline, CDR1 is MNHNY and CDR2 SVGAGI (reference sequence). Trimming pared 4 bases from V and 4 bases from J, leaving 14 bases between.

The V call is TRBV7-9, the J call TRBJ2-7; 13 positions match TRBD2. Per the germline V gene, CDR1 is SEHNR and CDR2 is FQNEAQ (reference sequence). This CDR3 is 15 amino acids long. Unmatched junction bases numbered 12, after V lost 4 bases and J lost 12 bases. CDR3 residues: CASSSLTGTSGIGYF. Written as DNA, the CDR3 is TGTGCCAGCAGCTCCTTAACCGGGACTAGCGGGATCGGGTACTTC.

V usage is TRBV21-1 and J usage is TRBJ2-1; the table names TRBD2, a call not compared with the DNA. TRBV21-1 is assigned pseudogene status. The CDR3 extends over 14 amino acids. Written as DNA, the CDR3 is TGTGCCAGCAGTGTACTAGCGGGAGGAAATGAGCAGTTCTTC. Residues: CASSVLAGGNEQFF.

V gene TRBV5-4 combines with J gene TRBJ2-3; 7 bases match TRBD1. V was clipped by 1 base and J by 4 bases; unmatched bases: 9. Germline assignment: CDR1 SGHNT and CDR2 YYREEE (reference sequence). This CDR3 comprises 16 residues. CDR3 amino acids: CASSLSQGQGADTQYF. CDR3 nucleotides: TGTGCCAGCAGCTTGTCTCAAGGGCAGGGGGCAGATACGCAGTATTTT.

The chain recombines TRBV6-5 with TRBJ2-6; no clear D gene. Trimming removed 2 bases from V and 1 base from J, with 3 bases in between. Germline CDR1 reads MNHEY; CDR2 reads SVGAGI. The CDR3 extends over 14 amino acids. The CDR3 is CASSYLSGANVLTF. Here the CDR3 DNA reads TGTGCCAGCAGTTACCTATCTGGGGCCAACGTCCTGACTTTC.

The rearrangement joins TRBV5-1 to TRBJ2-2; 7 bases are a match to TRBD2. With V trimmed by 0 bases and J by 6 bases, 8 bases remained unmatched. Per germline, CDR1 SGHRS and CDR2 YFSETQ. CDR3 length equals 16 residues. The DNA for the CDR3 is TGCGCCAGCAGCTTGGTTGGCGGGAGTGCGGCCGGGGAGCTGTTTTTT. As protein: CASSLVGGSAAGELFF.

This chain links TRBV19 with TRBJ1-2; 7 nucleotides line up with TRBD1. With 5 bases clipped from V and 4 bases from J, the junction kept 10 bases outside the gene matches. Germline CDR1 is LNHDA and CDR2 is SQIVND (reference sequence). This CDR3 contains 15 residues. The CDR3 spells CASSPNEGASYGYTF. Written as DNA, the CDR3 is TGTGCCAGTAGTCCCAATGAGGGGGCGTCCTATGGCTACACCTTC.

The table lists this clone with a few counts. V and J are TRBV27 and TRBJ1-5; TRBD1 agrees at 10 bases. J gave up 6 bases and V 2 bases, and 4 bases lay outside the gene matches. Germline-derived CDR1 and CDR2 are MNHEY and SMNVEV (reference sequence). The CDR3 extends over 15 amino acids. The CDR3 sequence is CASSLAGQGSQPQHF. CDR3 bases: TGTGCCAGCAGTTTAGCGGGACAGGGGAGTCAGCCCCAGCATTTT.

This chain joins TRBV20-1 and TRBJ2-7; TRBD2 agrees at 7 bases. The length of the CDR3 is 15 residues. Germline V gene lookup returns CDR1 DFQATT and CDR2 SNEGSKA (reference sequence). The trim removed 3 bases at V and 4 bases at J, leaving 12 bases unmatched. The CDR3 here is CSASYPASGLYEQYF. For the CDR3, the DNA is TGCAGTGCTAGTTATCCGGCTAGCGGATTGTACGAGCAGTACTTC.

The rearrangement uses TRBV7-3 and TRBJ2-5; 8 nucleotides align to TRBD1. V dropped 5 bases and J dropped 4; count of bases not matched to a gene: 12. Germline V lookup: CDR1 SGHTA, CDR2 FQGTGA. The CDR3 covers 16 residues. The DNA of the CDR3 is TGTGCCAGCAGCCCCACCGGACAGGGATTAAGAGAGACCCAGTACTTC. It translates to CASSPTGQGLRETQYF.

This chain joins TRBV10-2 and TRBJ2-3; TRBD2 agrees at 8 bases. Germline assignment: CDR1 WSHSY and CDR2 SAAADI. The CDR3 length is 13 residues. The V gene end was trimmed by 9 bases and the J gene end by 1 base; junction bases not matched to a gene: 3. CDR3 sequence reads: CASQTSGTDTQYF. CDR3 DNA sequence: TGCGCCAGTCAGACTAGCGGCACAGATACGCAGTATTTT.